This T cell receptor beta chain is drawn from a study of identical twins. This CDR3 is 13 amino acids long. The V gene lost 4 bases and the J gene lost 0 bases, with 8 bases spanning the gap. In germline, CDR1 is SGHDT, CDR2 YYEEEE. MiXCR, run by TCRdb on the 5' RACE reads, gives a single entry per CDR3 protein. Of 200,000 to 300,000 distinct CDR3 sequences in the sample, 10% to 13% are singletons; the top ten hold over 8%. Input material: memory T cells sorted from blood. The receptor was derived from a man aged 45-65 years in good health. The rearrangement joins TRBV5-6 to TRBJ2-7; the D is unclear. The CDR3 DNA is TGTGCCAGCAGCCTACCAAACTCCTACGAGCAGTACTTC. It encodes CASSLPNSYEQYF.